This entry lists 17 T cell receptor beta chains sequenced from one sample in a study of T-cell reconstitution after alpha-beta-depleted transplantation in children. TCRbeta library construction was performed incorporating unique molecular identifiers. TCRdb re-called the PCR reads with MiXCR, one entry per CDR3 protein. Of 550,000 to 600,000 distinct CDR3 sequences in the sample, more than 20% were seen once. The specimen comprised PBMCs, mostly from graft donor cells, sampled 360 days after TCRalphabeta/CD19-depleted stem cell transplant. Source of these receptors: a boy younger than two who had a stem cell transplant for acute myeloid leukemia, so the T cells may come from the graft donor.

This clonotype was seen many times. This chain connects TRBV20-1 to TRBJ2-7; D is unclear. This CDR3 has 12 residues. The germline V gene has CDR1 DFQATT and CDR2 SNEGSKA (reference sequence). V was clipped by 0 bases and J by 5 bases, with 8 bases between them. The CDR3 nucleotides read TGCAGTGCTAGAGACGGTACGGACGAGCAGTACTTC. It codes for CSARDGTDEQYF.

V usage is TRBV20-1 and J usage is TRBJ2-1, with a possible D match to TRBD1 (5 bases). In germline, CDR1 is DFQATT, CDR2 SNEGSKA (reference sequence). The CDR3 runs to 14 residues. Trimming removed 6 bases from V and 0 bases from J, with 12 bases in between. Written as DNA, the CDR3 is TGCAGTGCCCAGGAGCAGGGCTCCTACAATGAGCAGTTCTTC. Its protein is CSAQEQGSYNEQFF.

The V and J genes are TRBV6-4 and TRBJ2-7, with 14 bases fitting TRBD2. The germline gives CDR1 MRHNA, CDR2 SNTAGT. V shed 6 bases, J shed 0 bases, and the junction held 13 bases outside the gene matches. This CDR3 is 19 amino acids long. CDR3 in DNA: TGTGCCAGCAGGACCGGGACTAGCGGGGGAACTTCAAACTCCTACGAGCAGTACTTC. Protein sequence: CASRTGTSGGTSNSYEQYF.

This clonotype was counted ten times or more. The chain joins TRBV20-1 to TRBJ2-1; 10 bases map to TRBD2. CDR1 is DFQATT, CDR2 SNEGSKA, per germline (reference sequence). Unmatched junction bases numbered 8, after V lost 5 bases and J lost 4 bases. This CDR3 spans 15 amino acids. The CDR3 DNA sequence: TGCAGTGCTTGCGCTGGGACTAGCGCTTACAATGAGCAGTTCTTC. It codes for CSACAGTSAYNEQFF.

Ten or more counts support this clonotype. This rearrangement joins TRBV15 to TRBJ2-1; tentatively, D is TRBD1 (6 bases). CDR3 length equals 14 residues. CDR1 is LNHNV, CDR2 YYDKDF, per germline (reference sequence). The ends were cut back, 8 bases at V and 12 bases at J, with 23 bases in the middle. This CDR3 is CATWGTTHRAGQFF. The CDR3 nucleotides read TGTGCCACCTGGGGGACCACCCACAGGGCCGGGCAGTTCTTC.

V gene TRBV3-1 combines with J gene TRBJ1-1; D call uncertain. The CDR3 runs 13 residues. Germline loops: CDR1 LGHDT, CDR2 YNNKEL (reference sequence). V dropped 2 bases and J dropped 7 bases, with 11 bases sitting between them. CDR3 sequence (DNA): TGTGCCAGCAGCCAAACGGTACGATATGAAGCTTTCTTT. It codes for CASSQTVRYEAFF.

The sample holds many counts of this clonotype. The chain carries TRBV3-1 and TRBJ2-7, with D possibly being TRBD1 (5 bases). Germline V gene data show CDR1 as LGHDT and CDR2 as YNNKEL (reference sequence). V lost 1 base, J lost 2 bases, and 12 bases lay in between. The CDR3 runs to 15 residues. The DNA for the CDR3 is TGTGCCAGCAGCCAAGCCCCAGGGCCTCCCTACGAGCAGTACGTC. Residues: CASSQAPGPPYEQYV.

The gene calls are TRBV5-1 and TRBJ1-1; D gene uncertain. Trimming took off 0 bases at V and 4 bases at J, with 10 bases between the two ends. The CDR3 spans 14 residues. Germline V lookup: CDR1 SGHRS, CDR2 YFSETQ. For the CDR3, the DNA is TGCGCCAGCAGCTTGGAACTGTTTAGCACTGAAGCTTTCTTT. The encoded protein is CASSLELFSTEAFF.

This clonotype was counted only a few times. The rearrangement uses TRBV12-3 or TRBV12-4 and TRBJ1-1, with unresolved D. V was trimmed by 3 bases and J by 3 bases, leaving 20 bases between them. The CDR3 has 17 residues. The chain's CDR3 is CASSFPVRSGFDTEAFF. CDR3 bases: TGTGCCAGCAGTTTCCCTGTGAGATCAGGTTTTGACACTGAAGCTTTCTTT.

This clonotype was seen ten or more times. The rearrangement uses TRBV11-2 and TRBJ2-2; tentatively, D is TRBD2 (6 bases). Germline V gene sequence: CDR1 SGHAT, CDR2 FQNNGV. The CDR3 covers 15 residues. Trimming cost V 1 base and J 2 bases, with 8 bases left between them. The chain's CDR3 is CASSLGGVNTGELFF. Here the CDR3 DNA reads TGTGCCAGCAGCTTAGGCGGGGTTAACACCGGGGAGCTGTTTTTT.

This clonotype was counted a few times. The rearrangement joins TRBV3-1 to TRBJ2-5; 8 bases map to TRBD1. The V segment lost 0 bases and the J segment 4 bases; nucleotides outside the gene matches: 13. The germline CDR1 and CDR2 sequences are LGHDT and YNNKEL (reference sequence). The CDR3 runs to 18 residues. The CDR3 nucleotides are TGTGCCAGCAGCCAAGACTGGCGGACAGGGCTCCCCTCAGAGACCCAGTACTTC. Translating gives CASSQDWRTGLPSETQYF.

This clonotype was seen ten or more times. This chain joins TRBV14 and TRBJ2-1; perhaps D is TRBD1 or TRBD2 (6 bases each). Per germline, CDR1 SGHDN and CDR2 FVKESK. The CDR3 consists of 14 residues. V lost 6 bases and J 5 bases, leaving 14 bases between the germline ends. CDR3 amino acids: CASRVGGQNNEQFF. The CDR3 DNA sequence: TGTGCCAGCAGAGTAGGGGGGCAAAACAATGAGCAGTTCTTC.

This clonotype was observed a few times. The rearrangement joins TRBV13 to TRBJ2-7, with D possibly matching TRBD2 (6 bases). V gave up 0 bases and J gave up 0 bases, with 15 bases separating them. CDR1 and CDR2 (germline): PRHDT, FYEKMQ (reference sequence). This CDR3 spans 17 amino acids. The CDR3, as DNA: TGTGCCAGCAGCTTAGGGAGAGGAGGGCTAAGCTCCTACGAGCAGTACTTC. The encoded protein is CASSLGRGGLSSYEQYF. Combining the CDR3 with reference TRBV13 and TRBJ2-7 gives the whole variable domain AAGVIQSPRHLIKEKRETATLKCYPIPRHDTVYWYQQGPGQDPQFLISFYEKMQSDKGSIPDRFSAQQFSDYHSELNMSSLELGDSALYFCASSLGRGGLSSYEQYFGPGTRLTVT.

This chain uses TRBV12-3 or TRBV12-4 with TRBJ2-1; 8 positions agree with TRBD2. The length of the CDR3 is 15 residues. V lost 4 bases, J lost 4 bases, and 6 bases stayed unmatched. This chain's CDR3 is CASSSTSGLYNEQFF. The DNA of the CDR3 is TGTGCCAGCAGTTCCACTAGCGGATTGTACAATGAGCAGTTCTTC.

This clonotype was seen a few times. The J gene is TRBJ1-1, the V gene TRBV10-3; D ambiguous. The CDR3 has 16 residues. Germline values: CDR1 ENHRY, CDR2 SYGVKD. The V and J ends lost 6 bases and 6 bases respectively, with 23 bases between them. This chain's CDR3 is CAIRPENHVRGSEAFF. Written as DNA, the CDR3 is TGTGCCATCAGACCCGAAAATCATGTCCGAGGTTCTGAAGCTTTCTTT.

The V and J genes are TRBV12-3 or TRBV12-4 and TRBJ2-7; 9 positions match TRBD1. The CDR3 consists of 15 residues. V lost 4 bases and J lost 4; bases outside the gene matches: 8. The CDR3 loop reads CASSWGGTGRYEQYV. The CDR3 DNA is TGTGCCAGCAGTTGGGGCGGGACAGGGAGGTACGAGCAGTACGTC.

V is TRBV6-2 or TRBV6-3 and J is TRBJ2-5; D possibly corresponds to TRBD1 (6 bases). CDR3 size: 13 residues. V dropped 9 bases and J dropped 2 bases, with 13 bases sitting between them. CDR1 MNHEY and CDR2 SVGEGT come from the germline V gene. CDR3 sequence reads: CASGWTVQETQYF. As DNA, the CDR3 is TGTGCCAGTGGATGGACAGTTCAAGAGACCCAGTACTTC.